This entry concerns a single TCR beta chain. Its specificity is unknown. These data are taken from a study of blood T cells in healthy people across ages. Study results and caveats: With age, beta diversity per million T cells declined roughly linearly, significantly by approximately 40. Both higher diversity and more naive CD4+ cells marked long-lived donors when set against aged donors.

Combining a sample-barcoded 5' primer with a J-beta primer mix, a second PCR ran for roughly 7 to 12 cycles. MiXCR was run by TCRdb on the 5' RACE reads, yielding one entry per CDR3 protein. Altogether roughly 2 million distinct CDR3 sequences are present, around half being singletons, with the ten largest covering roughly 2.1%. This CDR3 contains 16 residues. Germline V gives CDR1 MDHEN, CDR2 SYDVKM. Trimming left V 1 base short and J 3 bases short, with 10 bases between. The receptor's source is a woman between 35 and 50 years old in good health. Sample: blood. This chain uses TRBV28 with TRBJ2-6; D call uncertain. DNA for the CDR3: TGTGCCAGCAGTTTATTAATCTCAGTTGGGGCCAACGTCCTGACTTTC. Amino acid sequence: CASSLLISVGANVLTF. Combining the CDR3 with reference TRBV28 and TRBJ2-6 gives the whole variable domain DVKVTQSSRYLVKRTGEKVFLECVQDMDHENMFWYRQDPGLGLRLIYFSYDVKMKEKGDIPEGYSVSREKKERFSLILESASTNQTSMYLCASSLLISVGANVLTFGAGSRLTVL.